This TCR beta chain stems from a study of beta chain features in type 1 diabetes listed by TCRdb under 2018. About the study as a whole: Mean age, gender distribution, total cell number and subset yield did not differ between patients and healthy donors. The study compared TCRB repertoires of sorted circulating CD4+ T cell subsets between recently diagnosed type 1 diabetes patients and matched healthy donors. Whereas all 30 or so donors provided naive and central memory subsets, regulatory and stem cell-like memory subsets were isolated from just 8 patients and about 8 healthy donors. A total of 85 million to 140 million sorted cells were examined across all samples, and the number of cells per subset was strongly correlated with RNA yield. Findings and caveats that apply to the study as a whole: Because cDNA rather than genomic DNA was sequenced, highly expressing activated cells could have been over-represented, although no difference in activation and CD3 levels was found between groups. Patients with type 1 diabetes made fewer insertions and deleted more nucleotides at VDJ recombination sites, implying thymic rearrangement abnormalities. In all four CD4+ subsets, TCRB CDR3 length was moderately but significantly shorter in type 1 diabetes patients. Only small numbers of individuals were included in the HLA sub-analyses, which left unresolved whether HLA type had any influence on TCRB rearrangement. Naive, central memory and regulatory TCRB repertoires appeared to be more similar among patients than among healthy donors. Shorter templates might be favored by PCR, yet because patient and control samples were amplified and corrected together, any such skew would affect both groups equally.

From each donor, a single peripheral blood sample of 90 to 150 mL on average was drawn into heparinised tubes. Using a panel that included CD45RO, CCR7, CD25, CD127, CD95 and CD27, naive, central memory, regulatory and stem cell-like memory CD4+ T cells were sorted on a BD FACSAria II. Purity was above 98% for every sorted population. PBMCs were separated immediately by Lymphoprep density gradient centrifugation and were stained directly, without being cultured. Samples were stained and sorted in pairs, with one healthy donor and one patient per experiment, so that batch effects were minimized. Points on this clone: Its antigen is unknown. No much larger clone exists at a distance of one base, and base qualities are not known.

The High Capacity cDNA Reverse Transcription Kit was used to reverse transcribe all of the isolated RNA, meaning that expressed TCRB transcripts were what got sequenced. Deep immunoSEQ sequencing was applied to naive, central memory and regulatory T cell samples, giving an average of roughly 3.5 million total reads per sample. After sorted cells were lysed in RLT buffer, RNA was extracted with DNase-treated RNeasy Micro or Mini kits, with the choice depending on cell number. Each cell subset was processed separately to prevent cross-contamination, with patient and healthy donor samples processed together. Using the immunoSEQ multiplex PCR, TCRB sequences were amplified from cDNA into 87-bp fragments spanning the CDR3 region. Sequencing of the amplicons was done on the Illumina HiSeq platform. The source study handled its data this way. Synthetic template baselines were used to correct PCR bias computationally, reads within Hamming distance 2 were collapsed, and singletons that could not be merged were discarded. Reads were aligned to IMGT to assign V, D and J genes, CDR3 length, and insertions or deletions at six rearrangement sites. Within each subset, clonotype counts were normalized to the number of sorted cells before true diversity and Gini coefficients were calculated with the tcR R package. Repertoire sharing was quantified using the overlap coefficient calculated on TCRB nucleotide sequences. Out-of-frame TCRB sequences from naive cells were analyzed to stand in for the pre-selection repertoire. Here the immuneACCESS table is served through TCRdb, limited to in-frame sequences with V and J called. Missing clones are a known gap in these copies; in checked studies unresolved V genes cover under half, and the rest lacks a known reason. The DNA was the basis for D and trimming; V, J and clone size are from that table. Across this sample there are 450,000 to 550,000 clones, with approximately 30% seen only once. The top ten clonotypes cover about 0.065% of the sample.

According to the germline V gene, CDR1 reads SQVTM and CDR2 reads ANQGSEA. V lost 5 bases and J lost 2 bases; the stretch between them is 10 bases long. The CDR3 numbers 12 residues from cysteine through phenylalanine. The DNA shown is the 36-base CDR3, in frame from base 1. Rearrangement joined TRBV29-1 to TRBJ2-7, with the D gene not confidently named. The source of this sequence is a man aged 18 to 29 in good health. Source material: naive CD4+ T cells from blood. The cell subset or site label for this specimen denotes: true naive CD4+ T cells. The CDR3 region has the sequence CSVSGPAYEQYF. The sequence in DNA is TGCAGCGTTAGTGGCCCCGCCTACGAGCAGTACTTC.